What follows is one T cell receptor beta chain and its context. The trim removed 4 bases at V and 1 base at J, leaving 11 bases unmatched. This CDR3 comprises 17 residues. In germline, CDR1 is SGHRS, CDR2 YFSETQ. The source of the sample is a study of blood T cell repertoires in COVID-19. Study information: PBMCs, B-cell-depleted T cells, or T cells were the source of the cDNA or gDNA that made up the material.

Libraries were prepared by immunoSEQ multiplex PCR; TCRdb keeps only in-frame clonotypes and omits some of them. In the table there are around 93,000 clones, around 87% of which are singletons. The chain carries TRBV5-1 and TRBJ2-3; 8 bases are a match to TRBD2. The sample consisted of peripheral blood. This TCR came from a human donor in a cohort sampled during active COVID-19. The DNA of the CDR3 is TGCGCCAGCAGCGAGGGGCGAGCGGGAGATGGCACAGATACGCAGTATTTT. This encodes CASSEGRAGDGTDTQYF. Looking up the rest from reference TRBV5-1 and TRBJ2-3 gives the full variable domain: KAGVTQTPRYLIKTRGQQVTLSCSPISGHRSVSWYQQTPGQGLQFLFEYFSETQRNKGNFPGRFSGRQFSNSRSEMNVSTLELGDSALYLCASSEGRAGDGTDTQYFGPGTRLTVL.